The 30 T cell receptor beta chains below all came from one sample that was sequenced in a study of CD8+CD57+ T cells in acquired aplastic anemia. Researchers used genomic DNA as the template to profile TCR beta VDJ and CDR3. One entry per CDR3 protein, called by TCRdb with MiXCR from the reads. The sample includes about 190,000 distinct CDR3 sequences, 54% of them seen just once. Sequencing used sorted CD4+, CD8+, or CD8+CD57+ T cells (not recorded which) from PBMCs. These receptor sequences come from a human donor in good health, serving as a control.

Notes on this clonotype: One base away lies a much larger clone, so this may be a sequencing read error. The V call is TRBV6-1, the J call TRBJ1-1; the D is unclear. V was shortened by 1 base and J by 5 bases, with 8 bases between the two germline ends. Germline CDR1 is MNHNS and CDR2 is SASEGT. This CDR3 has 13 amino acids. CDR3 in DNA: TGTGCCAGCAGTGAAGAGGGCGGGACTGAAGCTTTCTTT. It yields the protein CASSEEGGTEAFF.

This clonotype was detected many times. The chain links TRBV7-3 to TRBJ1-3, with 7 bases fitting TRBD1. V gave up 1 base and J gave up 8 bases; unmatched junction bases: 5. The germline V gene has CDR1 SGHTA and CDR2 FQGTGA. The CDR3 is 14 residues long. The CDR3 loop reads CASSLRGRGDTIYF. Here the CDR3 DNA reads TGTGCCAGCAGCTTAAGGGGCAGGGGGGACACCATATATTTT.

With regard to this clonotype: Lacking the conserved final phenylalanine or tryptophan, this CDR3 likely reflects a read error. V and J are TRBV7-6 and TRBJ2-2; the D is unclear. The length of the CDR3 is 19 residues. Trimming pared 1 base from V and 0 bases from J, leaving 18 bases between. Germline lookup yields CDR1 SGHVS and CDR2 FNYEAQ. The CDR3 bases are TGTGCCAGCAGCTTAGATAATCAAATTTGGCGGCCGAACACCGGGGAGCTGTTTCTT. This gives the protein CASSLDNQIWRPNTGELFL.

Many counts were recorded for this clonotype. The chain has TRBV7-2 and TRBJ2-7, with TRBD2 matching over 9 bases. CDR1 and CDR2 from the germline V gene are SGHTA and FQGNSA. After removal of 1 base from V and 3 bases from J, the junction contained 4 bases not matched to a gene. CDR3 length: 15 residues. CDR3 DNA sequence: TGTGCCAGCAGCTTAGGCGGGGGGGCCCTCTACGAGCAGTACTTC. It encodes CASSLGGGALYEQYF.

The chain has TRBV10-2 and TRBJ2-7, with 9 bases matching TRBD1. The CDR3 contains 14 residues. Germline loops: CDR1 WSHSY, CDR2 SAAADI. With 7 bases clipped from V and 5 bases from J, the junction kept 9 bases outside the gene matches. CDR3 residues: CASNAGTGYNEQYF. CDR3 in DNA: TGCGCCAGCAACGCCGGGACAGGGTATAACGAGCAGTACTTC.

This clonotype was seen more than once but under ten times. This chain connects TRBV15 to TRBJ2-3; maybe TRBD2 (6 bases). V was pared by 3 bases and J by 2 bases, with 9 bases between. Germline V gives CDR1 LNHNV, CDR2 YYDKDF (reference sequence). There are 14 residues in the CDR3. The CDR3 coding sequence is TGTGCCACCAGCAGGTCGGACTACACAGATACGCAGTATTTT. Protein sequence: CATSRSDYTDTQYF.

At least ten counts were recorded for this clonotype. CDR3 amino acids: CASRATARTDTQYF. The CDR3 nucleotides are TGTGCCAGCAGAGCGACGGCTCGCACAGATACGCAGTATTTT. The J gene is TRBJ2-3, the V gene TRBV25-1; no reliable D call. V lost 6 bases and J 1 base, leaving 11 bases between the germline ends. This CDR3 comprises 14 residues. The germline gives CDR1 MGHDK, CDR2 SYGVNS.

Remarks on this clonotype: A much larger clone differs by one base, so this may be a read error. This chain links TRBV27 with TRBJ1-1; D might be TRBD1 (6 bases). The CDR3 is made up of 14 amino acids. V lost 3 bases and J 3 bases, leaving 11 bases between the germline ends. In germline, CDR1 is MNHEY, CDR2 SMNVEV (reference sequence). Here the CDR3 DNA reads TGTGCCAGCAGTTTTTTTTCAGGGGACACTGAAGCTTTCTTT. Translated, it gives CASSFFSGDTEAFF.

This clonotype was seen many times. The CDR3 protein is CASSQAGGPYYGYTF. CDR3 coding DNA: TGCGCCAGCAGCCAAGCCGGAGGCCCGTACTATGGCTACACCTTC. J is TRBJ1-2 and V is TRBV4-3; no firm D call. The V gene's germline CDR1 is LGHNA and CDR2 YSLEER. CDR3 size: 15 residues. Trimming left V 1 base short and J 3 bases short, with 12 bases between.

There are many counts of this clonotype. The genes are TRBV7-2 and TRBJ2-5; 7 bases are a match to TRBD1. The junction had 2 bases not matched to a gene; V was cut back by 2 bases and J by 2 bases. Germline CDR1 is SGHTA and CDR2 is FQGNSA. This CDR3 has 14 amino acids. The CDR3 here is CASSLQGQQETQYF. The CDR3 DNA is TGTGCCAGCAGCTTACAGGGACAGCAAGAGACCCAGTACTTC.

Concerning this clonotype: Germline is not matched at one junction end, which may reflect a read error. The rearrangement links TRBV29-1 to TRBJ2-1, with 12 bases matching TRBD2. Germline-derived CDR1 and CDR2 are SQVTM and ANQGSEA. The CDR3 is 18 amino acids. The CDR3 here is CSVTRGLAGYGSYNEQVF. The CDR3, as DNA: TGCAGCGTTACCAGGGGACTAGCGGGTTACGGAAGCTACAATGAGCAGGTCTTC.

This clonotype showed up just once. The chain has TRBV20-1 and TRBJ1-2; D gene uncertain. The CDR3 covers 12 residues. In germline, CDR1 is DFQATT, CDR2 SNEGSKA (reference sequence). V lost 5 bases to trimming and J lost 4 bases, with 11 bases between them. The CDR3 loop reads CSAPAGPYGYTF. The CDR3 DNA reads TGCAGTGCTCCGGCGGGCCCCTATGGCTACACCTTC.

Only one count was recorded for this clonotype. This rearrangement joins TRBV7-2 to TRBJ2-7; 7 bases agree with TRBD2. Germline lookup yields CDR1 SGHTA and CDR2 FQGNSA. The CDR3 sequence is 14 residues long. V shed 5 bases and J 3 bases; nucleotides not matched to a gene: 7. The CDR3 is CASSVRGGSYEQYF. The CDR3 bases are TGTGCCAGCAGCGTACGCGGGGGAAGCTACGAGCAGTACTTC.

The chain joins TRBV18 to TRBJ2-3, with D perhaps matching TRBD2 (6 bases). There are 13 residues in the CDR3. V was cut by 6 bases and J by 1 base, with 8 bases left in between. CDR1 KGHSH and CDR2 LQKENI come from the germline V gene. CDR3 coding DNA: TGTGCCAGCTCTCCTAGCGGCACAGATACGCAGTATTTT. Its translation is CASSPSGTDTQYF.

CDR3 sequence (DNA): TGTGCCAGTAGCATGGGGGGAAGCCCCTACAATGAGCAGTTCTTC. This encodes CASSMGGSPYNEQFF. The chain employs TRBV19 and TRBJ2-1; D might be TRBD2 (6 bases). Germline V CDR1 and CDR2: LNHDA, SQIVND (reference sequence). The CDR3 totals 15 residues. With 6 bases removed from V and 2 bases from J, the gap between germline ends came to 14 bases.

The chain recombines TRBV29-1 with TRBJ2-1, with 7 bases fitting TRBD2. The germline V gene encodes CDR1 SQVTM and CDR2 ANQGSEA. The CDR3 length is 13 residues. The junction had 9 bases not matched to a gene; V was cut back by 7 bases and J by 6 bases. The CDR3: CSDRDYVTNEQFF. The CDR3 DNA reads as TGCAGCGACCGGGACTACGTTACCAATGAGCAGTTCTTC.

V and J are TRBV7-9 and TRBJ1-5; D gene unclear. Germline V gives CDR1 SEHNR, CDR2 FQNEAQ (reference sequence). This CDR3 has 13 residues. V lost 1 base and J lost 5, with 6 bases in between. The CDR3 region has the DNA TGTGCCAGCAGCTTAGAAGCGTATCAGCCCCAGCATTTT. The encoded protein is CASSLEAYQPQHF.

The chain employs TRBV28 and TRBJ1-6, with D maybe TRBD1 (6 bases). Germline V CDR1 and CDR2: MDHEN, SYDVKM. V lost 7 bases and J lost 4, with 17 bases in between. CDR3 length: 16 amino acids. The CDR3 region is CASTSAGVSYNSPLHF. In DNA form, the CDR3 reads TGTGCCAGCACCTCCGCAGGGGTTTCTTATAATTCACCCCTCCACTTT.

The chain couples TRBV10-1 to TRBJ2-7, with 11 bases aligning to TRBD1. J gave up 5 bases and V 2 bases, and 2 bases lay outside the gene matches. This CDR3 has 14 residues. CDR1 is WNHNN, CDR2 SYGVQD, per germline (reference sequence). CDR3 DNA: TGCGCCAGCAGTGAGGCGGGACAGGGGGACGAGCAGTACTTC. Residues: CASSEAGQGDEQYF.

In the case of this clonotype: The junction does not match germline at one end; this may be a read error. This sequence joins TRBV20-1 and TRBJ2-5, with 9 bases aligning to TRBD2. The V gene's germline CDR1 is DFQATT and CDR2 SNEGSKA (reference sequence). This CDR3 is 14 amino acids long. The CDR3 coding sequence is TGCAGTGCCAGAGCGGGGGGAAGGCAAGAGACCCAGTACTTC. It is translated as CSARAGGRQETQYF.

The chain has TRBV6-2 or TRBV6-3 and TRBJ1-2; D might be TRBD1 (6 bases). V lost 5 bases and J lost 3, with 10 bases in between. This CDR3 spans 13 amino acids. Looked up from germline, CDR1 is MNHEY and CDR2 is SVGEGT. CDR3 amino acids: CASSTTGHYGYTF. The CDR3, as DNA: TGTGCCAGCAGTACCACAGGGCACTATGGCTACACCTTC.

The chain recombines TRBV7-9 with TRBJ2-1; 9 nucleotides align to TRBD1. Per the germline V gene, CDR1 is SEHNR and CDR2 is FQNEAQ (reference sequence). The CDR3 spans 12 residues. V was clipped by 3 bases and J by 15 bases; unmatched bases: 6. CDR3 bases: TGTGCCAGCAGCTTGGGACAGGGTGTTCTGTTCTTC. Translation gives CASSLGQGVLFF.

This clonotype has at least ten counts. This chain uses TRBV24-1 with TRBJ1-5; D call uncertain. The length of the CDR3 is 13 residues. Trimming shortened V by 5 bases and J by 5 bases, and 9 bases separated the two germline ends. Per germline, CDR1 KGHDR and CDR2 SFDVKD. The CDR3 reads CATSGKGDQPQHF. The CDR3 bases are TGTGCCACCAGTGGGAAGGGCGATCAGCCCCAGCATTTT.

The table lists this clonotype with a count of one. The CDR3 loop reads CASSPTGGNGYTF. In DNA, the CDR3 is TGTGCCAGCAGTCCTACAGGGGGCAACGGCTACACCTTC. The chain joins TRBV2 to TRBJ1-2, with 9 nucleotides matching TRBD1. The CDR3 loop spans 13 amino acids. Germline trimming cut 5 bases from V and 8 bases from J; bases unmatched to any gene: 6. Germline values: CDR1 SNHLY, CDR2 FYNNEI.

This chain links TRBV2 with TRBJ2-3, with TRBD2 matching over 10 bases. This CDR3 has 14 amino acids. Trimming cost V 6 bases and J 8 bases; bases outside gene matches: 8. Germline-derived CDR1 and CDR2 are SNHLY and FYNNEI. DNA of the CDR3: TGTGCCAGCAGCCCCAGCGGGAGGGGCGGTACGCAGTATTTT. This codes for CASSPSGRGGTQYF.

This clonotype was observed once. The chain employs TRBV10-3 and TRBJ2-7; D remains ambiguous. V was shortened by 6 bases and J by 3 bases, with 6 bases between the two germline ends. The CDR3 extends over 11 amino acids. The germline CDR1 and CDR2 sequences are ENHRY and SYGVKD. The CDR3 here is CAIRGFYEQYF. The CDR3 coding sequence is TGTGCCATCAGGGGGTTCTACGAGCAGTACTTC.

This clonotype has a count of ten or more. As DNA, the CDR3 is TGTGCCAGCAGCCAAACAGGGCACCTCGAACGCCAAGAGACCCAGTACTTC. Translating it yields CASSQTGHLERQETQYF. The V and J genes are TRBV16 and TRBJ2-5; tentatively, D is TRBD1 (6 bases). Germline CDR1 reads KGHSY; CDR2 reads FQNENV. V gave up 2 bases and J gave up 1 base, with 17 bases separating them. The CDR3 loop spans 17 amino acids. Supplemented by reference TRBV16 and TRBJ2-5, the full variable domain reads GEEVAQTPKHLVRGEGQKAKLYCAPIKGHSYVFWYQQVLKNEFKFLISFQNENVFDETGMPKERFSAKCLPNSPCSLEIQATKLEDSAVYFCASSQTGHLERQETQYFGPGTRLLVL.

This clonotype has at least ten counts. The V and J genes are TRBV12-3 or TRBV12-4 and TRBJ1-3; D might be TRBD1 (5 bases). The CDR3 runs to 15 residues. The germline V and J ends were trimmed by 3 bases and 2 bases, with 11 bases remaining between them. The CDR3 protein is CASSFVEGPGNTIYF. The CDR3 DNA reads TGTGCCAGCAGTTTTGTTGAGGGACCTGGAAACACCATATATTTT.

This clonotype was recorded many times. This chain connects TRBV2 to TRBJ2-7; 7 bases are a match to TRBD1. The germline CDR1 and CDR2 sequences are SNHLY and FYNNEI. Unmatched junction bases numbered 8, after V lost 7 bases and J lost 2 bases. The CDR3 spans 14 residues. CDR3 residues: CASTDRVVTYEQYF. DNA for the CDR3: TGTGCCAGCACTGACAGGGTAGTCACCTACGAGCAGTACTTC.

This clonotype has only one observation. The chain uses TRBV6-5 and TRBJ2-3, with 7 bases that match TRBD2. Per the germline V gene, CDR1 is MNHEY and CDR2 is SVGAGI. The V segment lost 2 bases and the J segment 1 base; nucleotides outside the gene matches: 0. CDR3 length: 14 amino acids. This chain's CDR3 is CASSYTSGTDTQYF. In nucleotides, the CDR3 is TGTGCCAGCAGTTACACTAGCGGCACAGATACGCAGTATTTT.